In its sample, the clone carrying this TCR beta chain was seen a few times. Its target is unknown. Profiling relied on immunoSEQ multiplex PCR, and the TCRdb table lists in-frame clones only, not all of them. This table has hundreds of thousands of clones, 80% to 90% appearing once. This entry comes from a study of cytomegalovirus exposure and HLA in healthy donors. Across the study: In a later analysis, it was reported that the roughly 120 validation repertoires had been produced on the same platform as the roughly 610 repertoires belonging to the first cohort.

General study points: Cytomegalovirus association was assigned to approximately 180 TCR beta chains. Cytomegalovirus status was reportedly diagnosed by the classifier with high sensitivity and specificity.

Separate from the roughly 670-subject first cohort, the roughly 130-subject validation cohort was the one that the donors belonged to. Per germline, CDR1 SNHLY and CDR2 FYNNEI. The CDR3 length is 13 residues. Trimming pared 6 bases from V and 5 bases from J, leaving 10 bases between. The receptor was derived from a young man in good health and CMV-seronegative. The V call is TRBV2, the J call TRBJ2-2, with a weak D call TRBD1 (6 bases). The sequencing sample was made of PBMCs. The CDR3 sequence is CASRQGPTGELFF. DNA of the CDR3: TGTGCCAGCAGACAGGGTCCGACCGGGGAGCTGTTTTTT.